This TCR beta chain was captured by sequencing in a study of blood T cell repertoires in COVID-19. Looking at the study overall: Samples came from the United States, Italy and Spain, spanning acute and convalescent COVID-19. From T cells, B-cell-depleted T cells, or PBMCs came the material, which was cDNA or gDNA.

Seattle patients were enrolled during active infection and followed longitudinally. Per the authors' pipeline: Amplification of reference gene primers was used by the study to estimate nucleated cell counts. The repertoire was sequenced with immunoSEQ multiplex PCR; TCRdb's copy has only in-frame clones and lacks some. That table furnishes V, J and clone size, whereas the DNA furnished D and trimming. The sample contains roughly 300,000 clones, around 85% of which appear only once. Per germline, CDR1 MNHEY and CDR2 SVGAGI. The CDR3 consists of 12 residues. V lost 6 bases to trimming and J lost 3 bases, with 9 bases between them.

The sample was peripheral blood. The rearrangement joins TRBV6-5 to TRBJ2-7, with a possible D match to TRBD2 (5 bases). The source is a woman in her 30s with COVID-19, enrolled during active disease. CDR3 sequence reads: CASRHRGYEQYF. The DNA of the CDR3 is TGTGCCAGCAGACACCGGGGCTACGAGCAGTACTTC.